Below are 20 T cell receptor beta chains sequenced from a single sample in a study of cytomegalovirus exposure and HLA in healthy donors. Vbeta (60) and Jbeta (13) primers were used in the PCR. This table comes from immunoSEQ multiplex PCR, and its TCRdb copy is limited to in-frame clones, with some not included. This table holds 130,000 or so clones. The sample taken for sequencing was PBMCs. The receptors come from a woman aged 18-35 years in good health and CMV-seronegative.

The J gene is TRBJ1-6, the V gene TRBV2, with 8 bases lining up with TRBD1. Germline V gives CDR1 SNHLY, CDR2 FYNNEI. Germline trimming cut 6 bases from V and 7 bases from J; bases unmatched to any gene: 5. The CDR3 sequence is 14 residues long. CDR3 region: CASRATGANSPLHF. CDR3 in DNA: TGTGCCAGCAGGGCGACAGGGGCAAATTCACCCCTCCACTTT.

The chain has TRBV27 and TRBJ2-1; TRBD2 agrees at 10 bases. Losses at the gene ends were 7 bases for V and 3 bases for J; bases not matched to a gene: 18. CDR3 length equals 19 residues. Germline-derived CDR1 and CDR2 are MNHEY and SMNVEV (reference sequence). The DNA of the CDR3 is TGTGCCAGCAATAAGCGTGGGGTCAAAGCGGGAGGGCACTACAATGAGCAGTTCTTC. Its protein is CASNKRGVKAGGHYNEQFF.

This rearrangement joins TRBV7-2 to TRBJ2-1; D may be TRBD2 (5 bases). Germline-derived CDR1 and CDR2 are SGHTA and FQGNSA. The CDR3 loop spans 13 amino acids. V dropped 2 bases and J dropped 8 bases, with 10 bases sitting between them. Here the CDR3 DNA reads TGTGCCAGCAGCTTAACTAGTCGCGATGAGCAGTTCTTC. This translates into CASSLTSRDEQFF.

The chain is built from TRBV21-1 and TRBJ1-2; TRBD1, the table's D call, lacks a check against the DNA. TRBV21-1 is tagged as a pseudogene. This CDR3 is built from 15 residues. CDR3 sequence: CASSPGDRVKYGYTF. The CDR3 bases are TGTGCCAGCAGCCCCGGGGACAGGGTGAAATATGGCTACACCTTC.

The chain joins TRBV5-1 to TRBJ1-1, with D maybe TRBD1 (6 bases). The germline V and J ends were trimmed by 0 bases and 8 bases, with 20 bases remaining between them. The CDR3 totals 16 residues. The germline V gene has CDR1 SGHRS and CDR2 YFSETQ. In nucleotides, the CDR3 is TGCGCCAGCAGCTTGGTTGGGGGCTATGAACACTTAGAAGCTTTCTTT. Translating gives CASSLVGGYEHLEAFF.

DNA of the CDR3: TGTGCCAGCAGATACTCGGAGTGGTCCTACGAGCAGTACGTC. Translation: CASRYSEWSYEQYV. The chain recombines TRBV6-6 with TRBJ2-7; D is ambiguous. The germline V gene has CDR1 MNHNY and CDR2 SVGAGI (reference sequence). The CDR3 has 14 residues.

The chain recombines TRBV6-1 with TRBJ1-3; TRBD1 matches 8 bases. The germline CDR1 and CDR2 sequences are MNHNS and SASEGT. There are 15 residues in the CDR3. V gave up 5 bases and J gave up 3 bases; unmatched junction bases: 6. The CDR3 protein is CASSQGALLGNTIYF. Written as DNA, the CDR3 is TGTGCCAGCAGTCAGGGGGCGTTACTTGGAAACACCATATATTTT.

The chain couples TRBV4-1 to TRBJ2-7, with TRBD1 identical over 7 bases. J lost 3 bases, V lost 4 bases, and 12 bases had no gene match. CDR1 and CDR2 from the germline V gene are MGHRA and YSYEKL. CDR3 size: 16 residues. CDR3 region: CASSLLDRAPRYEQYV. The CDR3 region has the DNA TGCGCCAGCAGCCTGTTAGACAGGGCTCCCCGCTACGAGCAGTACGTC.

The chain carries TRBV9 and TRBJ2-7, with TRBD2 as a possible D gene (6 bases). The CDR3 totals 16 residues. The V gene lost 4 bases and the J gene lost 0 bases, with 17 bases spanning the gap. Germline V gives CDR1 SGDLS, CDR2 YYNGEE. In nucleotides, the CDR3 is TGTGCCAGCAGCCCGGGTGGGCGGGGATTCTCCTACGAGCAGTACTTC. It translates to CASSPGGRGFSYEQYF.

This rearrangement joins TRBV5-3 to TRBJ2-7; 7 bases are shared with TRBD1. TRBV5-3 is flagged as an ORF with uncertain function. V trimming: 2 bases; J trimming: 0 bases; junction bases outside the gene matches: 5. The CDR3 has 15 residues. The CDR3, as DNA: TGTGCCAGAAGCTTCTTCCGACAGGGCTCCTACGAGCAGTACGTC. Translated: CARSFFRQGSYEQYV.

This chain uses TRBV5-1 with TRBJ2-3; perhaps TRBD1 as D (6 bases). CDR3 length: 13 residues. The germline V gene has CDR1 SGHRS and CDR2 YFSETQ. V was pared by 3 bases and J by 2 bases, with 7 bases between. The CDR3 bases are TGCGCCAGCAGCTACAGGGTCACAGATACGCAGTATTTT. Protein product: CASSYRVTDTQYF.

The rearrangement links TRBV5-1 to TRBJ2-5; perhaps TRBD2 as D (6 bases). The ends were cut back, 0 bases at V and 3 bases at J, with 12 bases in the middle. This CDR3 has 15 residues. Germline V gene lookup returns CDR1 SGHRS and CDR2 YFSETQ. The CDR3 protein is CASSLGPGGEETQYF. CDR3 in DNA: TGCGCCAGCAGCTTGGGGCCCGGGGGAGAAGAGACCCAGTACTTC.

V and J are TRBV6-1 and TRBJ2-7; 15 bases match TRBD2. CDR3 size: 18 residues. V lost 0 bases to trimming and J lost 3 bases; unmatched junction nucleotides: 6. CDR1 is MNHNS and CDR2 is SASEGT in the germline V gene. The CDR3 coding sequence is TGTGCCAGCAGTGAAGCGGGGACTAGCGGGAGGTACCGCTACGAGCAGTACGTC. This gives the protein CASSEAGTSGRYRYEQYV.

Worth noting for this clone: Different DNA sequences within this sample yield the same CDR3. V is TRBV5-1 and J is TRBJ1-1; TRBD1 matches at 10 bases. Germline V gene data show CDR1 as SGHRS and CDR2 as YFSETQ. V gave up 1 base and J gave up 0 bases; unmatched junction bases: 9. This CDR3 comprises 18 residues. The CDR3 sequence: CASSLLAGQGIMNTEAFF. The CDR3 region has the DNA TGCGCCAGCAGCTTGCTAGCGGGACAGGGGATTATGAACACTGAAGCTTTCTTT.

CDR3 in amino acids: CASSRTPGATNEKLFF. The CDR3 DNA is TGTGCCAGCAGTCGAACCCCGGGGGCAACTAATGAAAAACTGTTTTTT. The V call is TRBV27, the J call TRBJ1-4, with D possibly matching TRBD1 (5 bases). V was shortened by 5 bases and J by 0 bases, with 13 bases between the two germline ends. This CDR3 comprises 16 residues. Germline CDR1 reads MNHEY; CDR2 reads SMNVEV (reference sequence).

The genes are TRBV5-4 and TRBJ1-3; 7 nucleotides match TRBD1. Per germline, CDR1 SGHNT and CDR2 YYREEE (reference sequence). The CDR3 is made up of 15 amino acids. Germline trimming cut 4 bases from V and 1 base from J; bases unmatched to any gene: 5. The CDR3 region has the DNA TGTGCCAGCAGCGAACAGGGGTCGTCTGGAAACACCATATATTTT. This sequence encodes CASSEQGSSGNTIYF. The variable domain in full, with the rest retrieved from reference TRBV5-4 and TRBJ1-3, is ETGVTQSPTHLIKTRGQQVTLRCSSQSGHNTVSWYQQALGQGPQFIFQYYREEENGRGNFPPRFSGLQFPNYSSELNVNALELDDSALYLCASSEQGSSGNTIYFGEGSWLTVV.

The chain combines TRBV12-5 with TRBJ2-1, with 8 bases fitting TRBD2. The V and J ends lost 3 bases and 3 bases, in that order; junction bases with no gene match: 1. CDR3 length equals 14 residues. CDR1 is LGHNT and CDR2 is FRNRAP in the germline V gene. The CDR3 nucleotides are TGTGCTAGTGGTTTCAGCGGGGGCTACAATGAGCAGTTCTTC. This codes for CASGFSGGYNEQFF.

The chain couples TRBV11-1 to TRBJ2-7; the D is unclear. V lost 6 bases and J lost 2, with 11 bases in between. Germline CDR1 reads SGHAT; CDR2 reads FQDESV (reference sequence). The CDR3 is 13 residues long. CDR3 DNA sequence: TGTGCCAGCAGAAAAACTATCACCTACGAGCAGTACTTC. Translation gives CASRKTITYEQYF.

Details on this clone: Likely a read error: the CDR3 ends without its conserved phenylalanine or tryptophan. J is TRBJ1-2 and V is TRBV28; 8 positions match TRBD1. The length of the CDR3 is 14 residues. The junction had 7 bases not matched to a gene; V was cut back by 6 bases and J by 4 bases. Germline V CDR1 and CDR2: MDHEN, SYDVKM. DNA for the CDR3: TGTGCCAGCAGATCAGGGGGCGTTTTCTATGGCTACACCCTC. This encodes CASRSGGVFYGYTL.

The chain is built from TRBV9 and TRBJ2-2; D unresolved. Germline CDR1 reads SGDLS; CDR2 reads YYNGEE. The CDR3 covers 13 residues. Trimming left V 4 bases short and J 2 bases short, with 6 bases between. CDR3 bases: TGTGCCAGCAGCCCACTCAACACCGGGGAGCTGTTTTTT. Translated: CASSPLNTGELFF.